This T cell receptor beta chain was obtained from a study of CD8 T cells in ankylosing spondylitis. Study-wide findings and caveats: Characteristic of ankylosing spondylitis blood, it appeared, was a TCR beta motif comprising about eight highly homologous variants.

Molecular-barcoded quantitative 5'-RACE produced these TCR beta libraries. TCRdb redid the calling of the 5' RACE reads with MiXCR, one entry per CDR3 protein. Of around 230,000 distinct CDR3 sequences listed, around 9.1% are singletons. This CDR3 comprises 16 residues. CDR1 and CDR2 (germline): SGHNT, YENEEA. J was trimmed by 5 bases and V by 5 bases; bases with no gene match: 11. This clonotype was recorded a few times. Its target is not known. The chain carries TRBV11-3 and TRBJ2-1; 8 positions agree with TRBD2. The source is a male donor with ankylosing spondylitis or in good health (not recorded which). The material sequenced was blood, either unsorted or a sorted T cell fraction (not recorded which). For the CDR3, the DNA is TGTGCCAGCAGCCCCACGGACCGGGGGGGTAACAATGAGCAGTTCTTC. Encoded protein: CASSPTDRGGNNEQFF.